The next 13 T cell receptor beta chains were all read from a single sample in a study of cytomegalovirus exposure and HLA in healthy donors (dated by TCRdb to about 2017). The method behind the library was the immunoSEQ multiplex PCR assay. For the multiplex PCR, a mixture combining 60 forward primers for TCR Vbeta segments and 13 reverse primers for TCR Jbeta segments was used. The table comes from immuneACCESS by way of TCRdb, which keeps in-frame sequences with V and J called. Part of the clones is missing from these tables; in studies checked, under half for an unresolved V gene and the rest for unknown reasons. The sample profile shows some 40,000 clones; around 53% of them were found once. Around 6.5% of the sample is taken by the ten largest. Sequencing input: PBMCs. The receptors stem from a woman between 40 and 55 years old in good health and CMV-seropositive.

The rearrangement uses TRBV5-1 and TRBJ2-7; 8 positions agree with TRBD2. The junction had 9 bases not matched to a gene; V was cut back by 0 bases and J by 4 bases. The CDR3 has 16 residues. CDR1 is SGHRS and CDR2 is YFSETQ in the germline V gene. DNA for the CDR3: TGCGCCAGCAGCTTGGGTCCGGGAGGGGGGCCTTACGAGCAGTACTTC. Its protein product is CASSLGPGGGPYEQYF. The entire variable domain, with the rest obtained from reference TRBV5-1 and TRBJ2-7, is as follows: KAGVTQTPRYLIKTRGQQVTLSCSPISGHRSVSWYQQTPGQGLQFLFEYFSETQRNKGNFPGRFSGRQFSNSRSEMNVSTLELGDSALYLCASSLGPGGGPYEQYFGPGTRLTVT.

The rearrangement links TRBV2 to TRBJ1-2, with 10 bases matching TRBD1. Germline V gene sequence: CDR1 SNHLY, CDR2 FYNNEI. This CDR3 has 12 residues. V was pared by 6 bases and J by 8 bases, with 3 bases of the junction left unmatched. For the CDR3, the DNA is TGTGCCAGCAGAGACAGGGGGCTCGGCTACACCTTC. Its protein is CASRDRGLGYTF.

J is TRBJ2-5 and V is TRBV5-1, with 10 nucleotides matching TRBD1. J gave up 3 bases and V 4 bases, and 6 bases lay outside the gene matches. This CDR3 region has 15 residues. Germline assignment: CDR1 SGHRS and CDR2 YFSETQ. The CDR3 DNA is TGCGCCAGCAGCCCCGGACAGGGGGTGGAAGAGACCCAGTACTTC. Residues: CASSPGQGVEETQYF. Looking up the rest from reference TRBV5-1 and TRBJ2-5 gives the full variable domain: KAGVTQTPRYLIKTRGQQVTLSCSPISGHRSVSWYQQTPGQGLQFLFEYFSETQRNKGNFPGRFSGRQFSNSRSEMNVSTLELGDSALYLCASSPGQGVEETQYFGPGTRLLVL.

The rearrangement uses TRBV5-1 and TRBJ2-1; TRBD2 matches at 13 bases. CDR1 and CDR2 from the germline V gene are SGHRS and YFSETQ. The CDR3 runs to 15 residues. J lost 9 bases, V lost 3 bases, and 6 bases had no gene match. The CDR3 DNA is TGCGCCAGCAGCTCCGGACTAGCGGGGGATGGTGAGCAGTTCTTC. It is translated as CASSSGLAGDGEQFF.

This clone was found a few times. The rearrangement joins TRBV6-5 to TRBJ1-6, with no clear D. The CDR3 sequence is 15 residues long. Trimming pared 4 bases from V and 8 bases from J, leaving 15 bases between. The germline CDR1 and CDR2 sequences are MNHEY and SVGAGI. The CDR3 bases are TGTGCCAGCAGTTCACTCTTCGGTCGGGATTCACCCCTCCACTTT. It is translated as CASSSLFGRDSPLHF.

This clone was detected a few times. The chain employs TRBV23-1 and TRBJ1-4; D not resolved. TRBV23-1 is recorded as an ORF, its role being uncertain. Trimming removed 0 bases from V and 0 bases from J, with 5 bases in between. CDR3 length equals 15 residues. For the CDR3, the DNA is TGCGCCAGCAGTCAATCGTCATCAACTAATGAAAAACTGTTTTTT. Translated, it gives CASSQSSSTNEKLFF.

In DNA, the CDR3 is TGTGCCAGCAGCCTCCCCCCCTACGAGCAGTACTTC. This codes for CASSLPPYEQYF. This chain uses TRBV7-2 with TRBJ2-7; D is unresolved. V lost 5 bases to trimming and J lost 2 bases, with 7 bases between them. Germline V CDR1 and CDR2: SGHTA, FQGNSA. This CDR3 has 12 amino acids.

V is TRBV5-1 and J is TRBJ2-7, with TRBD1 identical over 9 bases. The V gene's germline CDR1 is SGHRS and CDR2 YFSETQ. V lost 3 bases, J lost 6 bases, and 7 bases stayed unmatched. The CDR3 runs to 14 residues. The CDR3 DNA follows: TGCGCCAGCAGCTGGGGGACAGGGCTTTCCGAGCAGTACTTC. Its translation is CASSWGTGLSEQYF. Variable domain in full (rest from reference TRBV5-1 and TRBJ2-7): KAGVTQTPRYLIKTRGQQVTLSCSPISGHRSVSWYQQTPGQGLQFLFEYFSETQRNKGNFPGRFSGRQFSNSRSEMNVSTLELGDSALYLCASSWGTGLSEQYFGPGTRLTVT.

This clone has just one count. This chain uses TRBV19 with TRBJ2-7, with 8 bases matching TRBD1. There are 13 residues in the CDR3. CDR1 LNHDA and CDR2 SQIVND come from the germline V gene (reference sequence). V lost 8 bases and J lost 3; bases outside the gene matches: 6. DNA of the CDR3: TGTGCCAGTGCCGGGACAGGTTACTACGAGCAGTACTTC. Protein: CASAGTGYYEQYF. Supplemented by reference TRBV19 and TRBJ2-7, the full variable domain reads DGGITQSPKYLFRKEGQNVTLSCEQNLNHDAMYWYRQDPGQGLRLIYYSQIVNDFQKGDIAEGYSVSREKKESFPLTVTSAQKNPTAFYLCASAGTGYYEQYFGPGTRLTVT.

This clone has only a few counts. The chain has TRBV27 and TRBJ1-1; D possibly corresponds to TRBD1 (5 bases). This CDR3 comprises 13 residues. V was shortened by 3 bases and J by 9 bases, with 14 bases between the two germline ends. Germline assignment: CDR1 MNHEY and CDR2 SMNVEV (reference sequence). The CDR3 DNA reads as TGTGCCAGCAGTTTTTTGGCCGACAGAAAAGCTTTCTTT. This gives the protein CASSFLADRKAFF.

This clone was recorded once. At one boundary the junction diverges from the germline segment, which might be a read error. The chain is built from TRBV18 and TRBJ1-2; D is undetermined. Germline-derived CDR1 and CDR2 are KGHSH and LQKENI. CDR3 length: 14 amino acids. This chain's CDR3 is CASSPPSVNHGYTF. CDR3 sequence (DNA): TGTGCCAGCTCACCACCGTCGGTTAACCATGGCTACACCTTC.

The J gene is TRBJ1-5, the V gene TRBV18, with no clear D. The germline V gene encodes CDR1 KGHSH and CDR2 LQKENI. V was trimmed by 3 bases and J by 5 bases, leaving 8 bases between them. The length of the CDR3 is 13 residues. CDR3 sequence (DNA): TGTGCCAGCTCACCTGGCCTGGATCAGCCCCAGCATTTT. It encodes CASSPGLDQPQHF.

The rearrangement joins TRBV7-2 to TRBJ2-2, with D perhaps matching TRBD2 (6 bases). CDR1 SGHTA and CDR2 FQGNSA come from the germline V gene. The CDR3 contains 16 residues. The V end was cut by 3 bases, the J end by 5 bases, with 16 bases between. The CDR3 loop reads CASSLGTGVRTGELFF. The CDR3 nucleotides read TGTGCCAGCAGCTTGGGAACGGGGGTTCGGACCGGGGAGCTGTTTTTT.